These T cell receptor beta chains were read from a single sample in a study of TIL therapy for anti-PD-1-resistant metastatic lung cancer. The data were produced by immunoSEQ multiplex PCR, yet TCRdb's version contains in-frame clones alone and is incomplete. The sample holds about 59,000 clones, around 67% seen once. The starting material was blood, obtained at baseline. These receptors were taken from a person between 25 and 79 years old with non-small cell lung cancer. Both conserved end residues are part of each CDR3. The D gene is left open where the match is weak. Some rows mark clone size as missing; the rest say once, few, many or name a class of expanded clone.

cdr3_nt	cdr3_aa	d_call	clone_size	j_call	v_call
TGCGCCAGCAGCCAAGGGCTTGGCGGGGGGTCGCCAGATACGCAGTATTTT	CASSQGLGGGSPDTQYF	TRBD2	-	TRBJ2-3	TRBV4-1
TGTGCCACCAGCAGAGACGGGACAGGAAGGGGGGAAGGCTACACCTTC	CATSRDGTGRGEGYTF	TRBD1	once	TRBJ1-2	TRBV15
TGCAGCGGGGGAGGGGGTCTCTACGAGCAGTACTTC	CSGGGGLYEQYF	-	once	TRBJ2-7	TRBV29-1
TGTGCCAGTAGTATATTTGGGGGACGGGAAAAACTGTTTTTT	CASSIFGGREKLFF	-	-	TRBJ1-4	TRBV19
TGTGCCAGCAGCTTCATCCGCGGGACAGGTGAAGCTTTCTTT	CASSFIRGTGEAFF	TRBD1	-	TRBJ1-1	TRBV5-6
TGCGCCAGCAGCTTGGGGGCCTGGGGGGAGACCCAGTACTTC	CASSLGAWGETQYF	-	-	TRBJ2-5	TRBV5-1
TGTGCCAGCTCGTCGAACGGGCCCAGGGGAGGAACTGAAGCTTTCTTT	CASSSNGPRGGTEAFF	-	-	TRBJ1-1	TRBV18
TGCGCCAGCAGCCAAGATGGGGGGGGGAAATCAGATACGCAGTATTTT	CASSQDGGGKSDTQYF	TRBD2	-	TRBJ2-3	TRBV4-3
TGCAGCGTTTGCCCCATGCGTGAGCAGTTCTTC	CSVCPMREQFF	-	-	TRBJ2-1	TRBV29-1
TGTGCCAGCAGCGTAGGGGGATGGGAGACCCAGTACTTC	CASSVGGWETQYF	-	-	TRBJ2-5	TRBV9
TGTGCCAGCAGTTTAGGGGACCCGGGGATCTATGGCTACACCTTC	CASSLGDPGIYGYTF	-	-	TRBJ1-2	TRBV28
TGTGCCAGCAGTTCTTTGACAGGGAGAGGCAATCAGCCCCAGCATTTT	CASSSLTGRGNQPQHF	TRBD1	-	TRBJ1-5	TRBV7-6
TGCGCCAGCAGCTTCGATCCCGGGGGGACTGAAGCTTTCTTT	CASSFDPGGTEAFF	-	-	TRBJ1-1	TRBV5-1
TGTGCCAGCAGCTTAGGGACGGATCAGCCCCAGCATTTT	CASSLGTDQPQHF	-	-	TRBJ1-5	TRBV7-9
TGTGCCAGCAACCTGACTAGCGGGCATGAGCAGTTCTTC	CASNLTSGHEQFF	TRBD2	-	TRBJ2-1	TRBV6-4
TGTGCCAGCAGTACAGGGCCTAACACCGGGGAGCTGTTTTTT	CASSTGPNTGELFF	-	-	TRBJ2-2	TRBV2
TGTGCCAGCACTTCGACAGGAGGGAATGAGCAGTTCTTC	CASTSTGGNEQFF	-	-	TRBJ2-1	TRBV6-5